Below, one T cell receptor beta chain is given with its context. Its antigen is still unknown. Base-call qualities are not available, and no considerably larger clone is one nucleotide away. The sample belongs to a study of OX40 agonist ivuxolimab in advanced cancers. Background on the whole study: Ivuxolimab, which targeted the costimulatory receptor OX40 (CD134), was an agonistic, fully human IgG2 monoclonal antibody. Patients were allowed to have had prior anti-PD-1, anti-PD-L1 or anti-CTLA-4 therapy, and approximately 40% of the dose-escalation patients had been treated with checkpoint inhibitors. The monotherapy dose-escalation portion (N ≈ 55 patients) of the phase I ivuxolimab trial is reported in the paper. In the dose-escalation cohort, 82.7% of patients were male, and the mean age was approximately 60 years, with a range of about 23 to 85. Of the approximately 50 patients in dose escalation, about 19 had hepatocellular carcinoma, roughly 15 had melanoma, 9 had renal cell carcinoma and 9 had head and neck cancer. Partial responses were achieved by three dose-escalation patients, of whom one had hepatocellular carcinoma and two had cutaneous melanoma. Intravenous ivuxolimab was administered to patients every 2 weeks at six dose levels: 0.01, 0.1, 0.3, 1.5, 3 and 10 mg/kg. The point of sequencing TCRbeta in the periphery was to test whether ivuxolimab changed TCR sequence diversity and drove clonal T-cell expansion.

The trial excluded patients who had a history of autoimmune disease or who were on systemic immunosuppression. Peripheral blood for TCR sequencing was collected from all dose cohorts at baseline, on cycle 4 day 1, and on cycle 7 day 1. Samples came from an open-label, multicenter, first-in-human phase I dose-escalation trial of ivuxolimab. The trial enrolled adults with locally advanced or metastatic head and neck squamous cell, hepatocellular, melanoma or renal cell carcinoma. Before TCR sequencing, CD4+ T cells and CD8+ T cells were sorted from peripheral blood as separate populations. For sequencing of the TCRbeta CDR3 region, genomic DNA was extracted from the sorted cells. The immunoSEQ Assay was used to sequence the TCRbeta CDR3 regions. As stored in TCRdb, this immuneACCESS dataset retains in-frame rearrangements with V and J assigned. A fraction of the clones does not appear; measured against another copy, unresolved V genes explain less than half of the discrepancy, and the remainder lacks a known reason. The sample data list tens of thousands of clones, and roughly 89% of these were observed just once. Around 0.78% of the sample belongs to the ten largest clones.

V and J lose 7 bases and 8 bases, and a span of 20 bases separates them. The cysteine opens and the phenylalanine closes a CDR3 of 14 amino acids. The sequence is cut down to CDR3 DNA, 42 bases in frame from base 1. CDR1 and CDR2 (MDHEN, SYDVKM) derive from the germline V gene. Results the study describes overall, beyond this receptor: After ivuxolimab, CD8+ T cells had more expanded clones than CD4+ T cells on average. At doses of 0.1 to 3.0 mg/kg, clonal expansion of both CD4+ and CD8+ blood T cells was observed from baseline to week 6. Low levels of normalized T-cell clonal expansion were also seen in some patients who did not respond. Antigen specificity was not determined for the clonally expanded peripheral T cells. Partial responders in the 0.1-3.0 mg/kg groups had among the lowest normalized peripheral clonal expansion, especially among CD8+ T cells.

The chain is made from TRBV28 and TRBJ1-2, with the identity of the D gene unclear. The sequencing used CD4+ or CD8+ T cells sorted from blood, collected in a trial of the OX40 agonist ivuxolimab. This sequence was found in an adult with an advanced solid tumor such as melanoma, head and neck, liver or kidney cancer. This receptor carries the CDR3 CASTPRWAVSGYTF. Here is the DNA: TGTGCCAGCACCCCCCGGTGGGCTGTAAGCGGCTACACCTTC.